Following are 12 T cell receptor beta chains from one sample sequenced in a study of T cell responses to AZD1222 COVID-19 vaccine. TCRdb's copy holds only in-frame clones and misses some; the assay was immunoSEQ multiplex PCR. The data show about 130,000 clones, with approximately 85% seen just once and almost 4.5% held by the top ten. Source: peripheral blood, taken 28 days after the second AZD1222 dose. The receptors shown here come from an adult who received the AZD1222 COVID-19 vaccine.

This clone was observed a single time. The chain is built from TRBV6-1 and TRBJ2-3, with 11 bases fitting TRBD2. This CDR3 is built from 16 residues. V shed 1 base and J 4 bases; nucleotides not matched to a gene: 4. Germline CDR1 and CDR2: MNHNS and SASEGT. The DNA for the CDR3 is TGTGCCAGCAGTGAAGTGGCTAGCGGGGGGTCAGATACGCAGTATTTT. This gives the protein CASSEVASGGSDTQYF.

The V call is TRBV18, the J call TRBJ2-7; possible D gene TRBD1, 5 bases. This CDR3 comprises 15 residues. V was cut by 3 bases and J by 5 bases, with 17 bases left in between. Germline V gene data show CDR1 as KGHSH and CDR2 as LQKENI. CDR3 coding DNA: TGTGCCAGCTCACCGCAGGGTCAGGGCGCCCACGAGCAGTACTTC. This codes for CASSPQGQGAHEQYF.

This chain links TRBV29-1 with TRBJ2-2; weak D call: TRBD2 (7 bases). The CDR3 runs to 13 residues. V lost 5 bases and J 4 bases, leaving 11 bases between the germline ends. Germline V gene data show CDR1 as SQVTM and CDR2 as ANQGSEA. This CDR3 is CSVRGALTGELFF. The CDR3 DNA follows: TGCAGCGTTCGGGGGGCCCTCACCGGGGAGCTGTTTTTT.

The chain has TRBV5-1 and TRBJ1-2; 9 nucleotides line up with TRBD1. J was trimmed by 5 bases and V by 0 bases; bases with no gene match: 8. The CDR3 spans 16 residues. The germline gives CDR1 SGHRS, CDR2 YFSETQ. The CDR3 DNA follows: TGCGCCAGCAGCTTGGCGCCACAGGGGGCCGGATATGGCTACACCTTC. Protein: CASSLAPQGAGYGYTF.

This chain connects TRBV29-1 to TRBJ2-7, with 10 bases that match TRBD1. Germline CDR1 and CDR2: SQVTM and ANQGSEA. The CDR3 spans 14 residues. Trimming cost V 4 bases and J 6 bases; bases outside gene matches: 9. CDR3 coding DNA: TGCAGCGTTGTGATAGGGACAGGGGTTGGCGAGCAGTACTTC. Its translation: CSVVIGTGVGEQYF.

This clone was observed a handful of times. The V gene is TRBV7-3, the J gene TRBJ2-2; D remains unclear. CDR1 and CDR2 (germline): SGHTA, FQGTGA. CDR3 length: 15 residues. V gave up 5 bases and J gave up 0 bases, with 10 bases separating them. The CDR3 protein is CASSPDGTNTGELFF. In DNA, the CDR3 is TGTGCCAGCAGCCCCGACGGCACGAACACCGGGGAGCTGTTTTTT. The whole variable domain, filled in from reference TRBV7-3 and TRBJ2-2, reads GAGVSQTPSNKVTEKGKYVELRCDPISGHTALYWYRQSLGQGPEFLIYFQGTGAADDSGLPNDRFFAVRPEGSVSTLKIQRTERGDSAVYLCASSPDGTNTGELFFGEGSRLTVL.

This clone was detected once. The rearrangement uses TRBV15 and TRBJ1-4, with D hard to call. V was clipped by 0 bases and J by 8 bases, with 25 bases between them. Per the germline V gene, CDR1 is LNHNV and CDR2 is YYDKDF (reference sequence). The CDR3 is 19 residues long. The CDR3 DNA is TGTGCCACCAGCAGAGATCGGGTAGGGTGGGCTGCGTCCATGGAAAAACTGTTTTTT. Translation: CATSRDRVGWAASMEKLFF.

The chain is built from TRBV6-5 and TRBJ1-6; 9 bases are a match to TRBD1. This CDR3 has 14 residues. From germline, CDR1 is MNHEY and CDR2 SVGAGI. The ends lost 5 bases at V and 10 bases at J; junction bases unmatched: 6. CDR3 residues: CASSPGTGFSPLHF. The CDR3 coding sequence is TGTGCCAGCAGTCCCGGGACAGGGTTCTCACCCCTCCACTTT.

The J gene is TRBJ2-2, the V gene TRBV3-1 (or the pseudogene TRBV3-2); D remains unclear. The CDR3 has 13 amino acids. The V and J ends lost 7 bases and 6 bases respectively, with 12 bases between them. Germline assignment: CDR1 LGHDT and CDR2 YNNKEL (reference sequence). CDR3 nucleotides: TGTGCCAGCACCCCGGAGATGTCCGGGGAGCTGTTTTTT. Its protein product is CASTPEMSGELFF.

The CDR3 sequence: CASSTSGVTGELFF. CDR3 sequence (DNA): TGCGCCAGCTCGACTAGCGGGGTTACCGGGGAGCTGTTTTTT. The V and J genes are TRBV5-1 and TRBJ2-2, with 11 bases aligning to TRBD2. With V trimmed by 7 bases and J by 5 bases, 4 bases remained unmatched. The germline gives CDR1 SGHRS, CDR2 YFSETQ. The CDR3 extends over 14 amino acids.

The chain links TRBV2 to TRBJ2-5, with TRBD2 matching over 8 bases. The CDR3 has 15 amino acids. Germline CDR1 and CDR2: SNHLY and FYNNEI. V dropped 2 bases and J dropped 4; count of bases not matched to a gene: 6. The CDR3 sequence is CASSERSGGIETQYF. CDR3 coding DNA: TGTGCCAGCAGTGAAAGAAGCGGGGGCATAGAGACCCAGTACTTC.

V and J are TRBV12-3 or TRBV12-4 and TRBJ1-6; D possibly corresponds to TRBD1 (6 bases). V was shortened by 6 bases and J by 9 bases, with 12 bases between the two germline ends. The CDR3 covers 13 residues. CDR3 sequence (DNA): TGTGCCAGCAGATGGACAGAAACTTCACCCCTCCACTTT. This codes for CASRWTETSPLHF.